These 9 T cell receptor beta chains share one sample of origin, sequenced in a study of T cells in Graves' hyperthyroidism and ophthalmopathy. TCR beta CDR3 region amplification was performed from RNA transcripts. The HTBI primer set drove a first-round RT-PCR of the TCR CDR3. From the multiplex PCR reads, TCRdb called clonotypes with MiXCR, one entry per CDR3 protein. The data contain some 580,000 distinct CDR3 sequences, roughly a sixth of them singletons. The material sequenced was blood. The receptors were gathered from a woman between 40 and 50 years old with Graves' ophthalmopathy.

This clonotype was recorded a few times. The chain links TRBV4-2 to TRBJ2-1; TRBD1 might be the D (5 bases). The CDR3 totals 15 residues. The V end lost 0 bases, the J end lost 7 bases, and 13 bases lay between the germline ends. Germline CDR1 reads LGHNA; CDR2 reads YNFKEQ. The CDR3 region is CASSQDPGPGNEQFF. CDR3 nucleotides: TGTGCCAGCAGCCAAGACCCCGGACCAGGGAATGAGCAGTTCTTC.

This clonotype was observed many times. This chain connects TRBV29-1 to TRBJ2-5; 10 bases agree with TRBD1. The junction had 8 bases not matched to a gene; V was cut back by 6 bases and J by 4 bases. Per germline, CDR1 SQVTM and CDR2 ANQGSEA. The length of the CDR3 is 14 residues. DNA for the CDR3: TGCAGCGTGGACCCGGGACAGGGGTTAGAGACCCAGTACTTC. Its translation is CSVDPGQGLETQYF.

The table lists this clonotype with many counts. In DNA, the CDR3 is TGTGCCAGCAGGTCGTTGGCGGGGGACACCGGGGAGCTGTTTTTT. It encodes CASRSLAGDTGELFF. The V gene is TRBV7-8, the J gene TRBJ2-2; TRBD2 aligns across 7 bases. Per germline, CDR1 SGHVS and CDR2 FQNEAQ. V shed 6 bases, J shed 3 bases, and the junction held 7 bases outside the gene matches. The CDR3 runs 15 residues.

The chain joins TRBV11-1 to TRBJ1-1; perhaps TRBD1 as D (5 bases). The V gene lost 7 bases and the J gene lost 6 bases, with 15 bases spanning the gap. The CDR3 extends over 13 amino acids. Germline assignment: CDR1 SGHAT and CDR2 FQDESV (reference sequence). The DNA for the CDR3 is TGTGCCAGCAAACGACACCAGGGCGCTGAAGCTTTCTTT. Translating gives CASKRHQGAEAFF.

This clonotype has only a few counts. This sequence joins TRBV6-1 and TRBJ2-3; D is uncertain. Germline V gene lookup returns CDR1 MNHNS and CDR2 SASEGT. Trimming cost V 7 bases and J 4 bases, with 21 bases left between them. The CDR3 runs 16 residues. The CDR3 DNA reads TGTGCCAGCACCGGAAGGAGAGCGTCAATCTCAGATACGCAGTATTTT. Translating it yields CASTGRRASISDTQYF.

This clonotype turned up a few times. J is TRBJ2-1 and V is TRBV9, with 7 bases aligning to TRBD2. V was pared by 3 bases and J by 6 bases, with 9 bases of the junction left unmatched. This CDR3 has 15 amino acids. Germline V gives CDR1 SGDLS, CDR2 YYNGEE. CDR3: CASSEGTNPGNEQFF. The DNA for the CDR3 is TGTGCCAGCAGCGAGGGGACTAACCCCGGCAATGAGCAGTTCTTC.

This clonotype appeared a few times. The chain has TRBV6-1 and TRBJ1-3; D gene ambiguous. V lost 0 bases and J lost 2, with 14 bases in between. This CDR3 region has 17 residues. The germline V gene has CDR1 MNHNS and CDR2 SASEGT. The CDR3 nucleotides read TGTGCCAGCAGTGAAGCCCCATCGGAAAGAGCTGGAAACACCATATATTTT. Translated: CASSEAPSERAGNTIYF.

The chain couples TRBV6-1 to TRBJ2-3; D gene unclear. The CDR3 contains 14 residues. The V end lost 3 bases, the J end lost 6 bases, and 13 bases lay between the germline ends. Germline V gene lookup returns CDR1 MNHNS and CDR2 SASEGT. CDR3 nucleotides: TGTGCCAGCAGTGACTCTTACGGGTCGGATACGCAGTATTTT. Its protein product is CASSDSYGSDTQYF.

This clonotype was counted at least ten times. The chain carries TRBV6-5 and TRBJ1-6, with unresolved D. Germline V gene data show CDR1 as MNHEY and CDR2 as SVGAGI. V lost 0 bases and J 7 bases, leaving 13 bases between the germline ends. This CDR3 has 16 residues. CDR3 region: CASSYSGANGNSPLHF. The CDR3 region has the DNA TGTGCCAGCAGTTACTCTGGCGCCAACGGGAATTCACCCCTCCACTTT.